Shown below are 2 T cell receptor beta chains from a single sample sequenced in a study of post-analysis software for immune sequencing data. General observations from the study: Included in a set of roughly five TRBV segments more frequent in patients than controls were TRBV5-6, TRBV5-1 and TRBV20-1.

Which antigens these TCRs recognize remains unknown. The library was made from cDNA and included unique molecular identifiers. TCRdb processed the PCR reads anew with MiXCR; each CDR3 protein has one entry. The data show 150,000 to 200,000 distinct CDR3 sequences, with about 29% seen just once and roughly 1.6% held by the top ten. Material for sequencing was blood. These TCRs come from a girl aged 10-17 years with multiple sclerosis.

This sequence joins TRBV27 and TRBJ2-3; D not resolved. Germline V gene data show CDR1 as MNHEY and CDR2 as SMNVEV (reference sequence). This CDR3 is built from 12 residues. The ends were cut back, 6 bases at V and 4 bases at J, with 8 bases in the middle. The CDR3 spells CASRPGSDTQYF. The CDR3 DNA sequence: TGTGCCAGCAGACCCGGATCAGATACGCAGTATTTT.

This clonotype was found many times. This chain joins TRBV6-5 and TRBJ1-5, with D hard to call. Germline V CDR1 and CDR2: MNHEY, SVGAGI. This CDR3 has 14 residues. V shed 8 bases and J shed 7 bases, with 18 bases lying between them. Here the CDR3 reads CASQLRAGRQPQHF. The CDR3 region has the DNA TGTGCCAGCCAACTACGGGCCGGGCGGCAGCCCCAGCATTTT.